This T cell receptor (beta chain) stems from a study of blood T cells in healthy people across ages. V shed 2 bases and J shed 7 bases, with 11 bases lying between them. This CDR3 is built from 13 residues. The germline V gene has CDR1 MNHEY and CDR2 SVGAGI. Study conclusions and caveats: Diversity was higher, and naive CD4+ cells more numerous, in long-lived donors than in aged donors.

A J-beta primer mix and a sample-barcoded 5' primer were used in a second PCR of roughly 6 to 12 cycles. Each of the cDNA molecules was tagged by a template-switch adaptor with 12 random nucleotides. TCRdb reprocessed the 5' RACE reads with MiXCR, giving one entry per CDR3 protein. The sample yields 650,000 to 800,000 distinct CDR3 sequences, 52% seen once. This clonotype was recorded at least ten times. The target antigen is unknown. This rearrangement joins TRBV6-5 to TRBJ2-5; D remains ambiguous. Source material: blood. The TCR originated in an elderly woman in good health. The CDR3: CASSYPATGTQYF. In DNA form, the CDR3 reads TGTGCCAGCAGTTACCCCGCCACGGGGACCCAGTACTTC.